This T cell receptor (beta chain) was recorded in a study of T cells after yellow fever vaccination. Study-wide results and caveats: Reappearance after the booster was seen for most primary-vaccination clones, at 96% CD4 and 75% to 90% CD8.

V lost 11 bases and J 3 bases, leaving 10 bases between the germline ends. Looked up from germline, CDR1 is LNHDA and CDR2 is SQIVND (reference sequence). The CDR3 spans 12 residues. A few counts support this clonotype. Its antigen is not known. TCRdb reprocessed the 5' RACE reads via MiXCR and lists one record per CDR3 protein. The repertoire holds a few hundred thousand distinct CDR3 sequences, with roughly 8.6% as singletons. V and J are TRBV19 and TRBJ2-2; D is undetermined. The sequence derives from a man younger than 30 who received the YFV17D yellow fever vaccine. Sequencing used PBMCs, obtained roughly 45 days after the first yellow fever vaccination. CDR3 sequence: CAPGCHTGELFF. DNA of the CDR3: TGTGCCCCAGGCTGCCACACCGGGGAGCTGTTTTTT.